These 4 T cell receptor beta chains came from one sample sequenced in a study of radiotherapy plus CTLA-4 blockade in lung cancer. Repertoires were generated with immunoSEQ multiplex PCR, while TCRdb's copy carries only in-frame clones and drops some. The repertoire holds tens of thousands of clones, with 76% as singletons. The sample in question was peripheral blood, obtained from a patient treated with radiotherapy plus ipilimumab. The receptors derive from a human donor with non-small cell lung cancer who had stable disease on radiotherapy plus ipilimumab.

A single count supports this clone. The chain recombines TRBV6-5 with TRBJ2-6; D is ambiguous. The V gene's germline CDR1 is MNHEY and CDR2 SVGAGI. Between the trimmed V and J ends, which lost 0 bases and 1 base, there was a span of 7 bases. This CDR3 is 16 amino acids long. The CDR3 DNA reads TGTGCCAGCAGTTACTCGATGGGGTCTGGGGCCAACGTCCTGACTTTC. It encodes CASSYSMGSGANVLTF.

The chain combines TRBV5-4 with TRBJ2-5; D gene uncertain. The CDR3 is 14 amino acids. V was clipped by 0 bases and J by 5 bases, with 11 bases between them. Germline V gives CDR1 SGHNT, CDR2 YYREEE (reference sequence). CDR3 sequence: CASSLGTVGETQYF. The CDR3 DNA reads as TGTGCCAGCAGCTTGGGTACTGTAGGGGAGACCCAGTACTTC. Full variable domain (rest looked up from reference TRBV5-4 and TRBJ2-5): ETGVTQSPTHLIKTRGQQVTLRCSSQSGHNTVSWYQQALGQGPQFIFQYYREEENGRGNFPPRFSGLQFPNYSSELNVNALELDDSALYLCASSLGTVGETQYFGPGTRLLVL.

The chain carries TRBV28 and TRBJ1-2; D remains ambiguous. V was cut by 4 bases and J by 8 bases, with 8 bases left in between. Germline CDR1 is MDHEN and CDR2 is SYDVKM. This CDR3 is built from 11 residues. Written as DNA, the CDR3 is TGTGCCAGCAGTTCCAACTGGGGCTACACCTTC. It encodes CASSSNWGYTF.

J is TRBJ2-1 and V is TRBV7-9; D gene uncertain. Germline-derived CDR1 and CDR2 are SEHNR and FQNEAQ (reference sequence). The CDR3 sequence is 14 residues long. The V end was cut by 3 bases, the J end by 4 bases, with 10 bases between. CDR3 bases: TGTGCCAGCAGCTTCGGAAATACGTACAATGAGCAGTTCTTC. Residues: CASSFGNTYNEQFF.